This T cell receptor (beta chain) was recorded in a study of T cell responses to AZD1222 COVID-19 vaccine. Regarding the study as a whole: Researchers report vaccine-associated CD4 TCRs spanning spike, with dominance at 160-218 and 743-854. Clonal diversity was possibly underestimated, and the donors were mostly white British, with more females. As reported, nearly half of all spike-specific TCRs target variant regions that are unmutated. The breadth and depth of Spike-specific TCRs increased once two AZD1222 doses had been given.

CDR1 is SGDLS and CDR2 is YYNGEE in the germline V gene. CDR3 length equals 12 residues. V dropped 0 bases and J dropped 4 bases, with 4 bases sitting between them. To note about this clone: The antigen remains unidentified.

Libraries were prepared by immunoSEQ multiplex PCR; TCRdb keeps only in-frame clonotypes and omits some of them. The sample holds about 160,000 clones; roughly nine tenths are singletons and the top ten take approximately 1.5%. This sequence joins TRBV9 and TRBJ2-5; D is unclear. This TCR derives from an adult in good health. This sample comprised peripheral blood, obtained on day 0 of AZD1222 vaccination. DNA of the CDR3: TGTGCCAGCAGCGTAGCGGGAGAGACCCAGTACTTC. Encoded protein: CASSVAGETQYF.